A selection of T cell receptor beta chains follows, all from one sample in a study of cytomegalovirus exposure and HLA in healthy donors. Some clones are missing from TCRdb's copy, which holds only in-frame ones; the method was immunoSEQ multiplex PCR. The sample has more than 100,000 clones; around 85% are singletons. Sequenced: PBMCs. The receptors stem from a man aged 25 to 40 in good health and CMV-seronegative. Both conserved end residues are part of each CDR3. D genes are given only for firm matches. The size of a clone is reported for some rows only, either as once, few or many, or as a class for expanded clones.

TRBD1	TRBV28	TRBJ2-1	few	TGTGCCAGCAGTTTATGGGGGACAGGTAGCTACAATGAGCAGTTCTTC	CASSLWGTGSYNEQFF
TRBD2	TRBV7-2	TRBJ2-1	once	TGTGCCAGCAGCTTAAAATTCAGCGGGGGGGTCTCCTACAATGAGCAGTTCTTC	CASSLKFSGGVSYNEQFF
NA	TRBV5-1	TRBJ2-5	NA	TGCGCCAGCAGCTTGGAAAGGGGCGAGGAGACCCAGTACTTC	CASSLERGEETQYF
NA	TRBV7-6	TRBJ2-7	NA	TGTGCCAGCAGCGCACTGAGACAAGATAACTACGAGCAGTACTTC	CASSALRQDNYEQYF
TRBD2	TRBV2	TRBJ2-3	NA	TGTGCCAGCAGTGATGGGGGGGGTACAGATACGCAGTATTTT	CASSDGGGTDTQYF
NA	TRBV9	TRBJ2-7	NA	TGTGCCAGCAGCGTAGCAGGACAGTCCTACGAGCAGTACTTC	CASSVAGQSYEQYF
NA	TRBV6-1	TRBJ2-6	NA	TGTGCCAGCAGTGAAAACAGGATTTCTGGGGCCAACGGCCTGACTTTC	CASSENRISGANGLTF
NA	TRBV9	TRBJ2-7	NA	TGTGCCAGCAGCGTCGGGACAGAAGGGGGGTACGAGCAGTACTTC	CASSVGTEGGYEQYF
NA	TRBV6-5	TRBJ2-7	NA	TGTGCCAGCAGTTACAGTAGTTCCTACGAGCAGTACTTC	CASSYSSSYEQYF
TRBD2	TRBV29-1	TRBJ2-1	NA	TGCAGCGTTGAGACGCTACTAGCGGGGCATGAGCAGTTCTTC	CSVETLLAGHEQFF